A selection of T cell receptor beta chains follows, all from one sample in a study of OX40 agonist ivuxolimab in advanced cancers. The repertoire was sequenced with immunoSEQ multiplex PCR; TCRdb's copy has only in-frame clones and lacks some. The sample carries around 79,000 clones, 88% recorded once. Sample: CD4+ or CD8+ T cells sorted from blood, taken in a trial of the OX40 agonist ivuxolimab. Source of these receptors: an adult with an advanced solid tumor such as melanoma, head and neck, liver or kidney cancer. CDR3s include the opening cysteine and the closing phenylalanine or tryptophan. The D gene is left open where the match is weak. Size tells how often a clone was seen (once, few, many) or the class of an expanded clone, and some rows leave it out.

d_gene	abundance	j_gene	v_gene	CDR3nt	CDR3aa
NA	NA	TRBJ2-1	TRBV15	TGTGCCACCAGCAGAGCGGAAGGTGAGCAGTTCTTC	CATSRAEGEQFF
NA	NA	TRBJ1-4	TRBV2	TGTGCCAGCAGACAAGCTGAAAAACTGTTTTTT	CASRQAEKLFF
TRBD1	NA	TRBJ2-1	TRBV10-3	TGTGCCATCAGTGCTGGGCAGGGGGTTTACAATGAGCAGTTCTTC	CAISAGQGVYNEQFF
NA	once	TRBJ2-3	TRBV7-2	TGTGCCAGCAGCTTAATGGGGCCCGGGACATTGGCAGATACGCAGTATTTT	CASSLMGPGTLADTQYF
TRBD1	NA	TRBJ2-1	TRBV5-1	TGCGCCAGCAGCCCTGGACAGGGTAGCTACAATGAGCAGTTCTTC	CASSPGQGSYNEQFF
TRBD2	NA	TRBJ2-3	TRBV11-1	TGTGCCAGCAGCTTAGACGGGAGGGCTCCAGATACGCAGTATTTT	CASSLDGRAPDTQYF
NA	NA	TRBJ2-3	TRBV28	TGTGCCAGCGTTGGGGTGGATACGCAGTATTTT	CASVGVDTQYF
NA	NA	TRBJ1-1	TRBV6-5	TGTGCCAGCAGTTACTGGATCGACACTGAAGCTTTCTTT	CASSYWIDTEAFF
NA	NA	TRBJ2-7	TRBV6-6	TGTGCCAGCAGTTACAGGACAGTCGAGCAGTACTTC	CASSYRTVEQYF
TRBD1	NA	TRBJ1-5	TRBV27	TGTGCCAGCAGTCCCAGACAGGGTAATCAGCCCCAGCATTTT	CASSPRQGNQPQHF
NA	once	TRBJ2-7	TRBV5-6	TGTGCCAGCATGAAAGGGGCGGGAAACTACGAGCAGTACTTC	CASMKGAGNYEQYF
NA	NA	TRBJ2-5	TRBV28	TGTGCCACGAATTCGGGGCAAGAGACCCAGTACTTC	CATNSGQETQYF
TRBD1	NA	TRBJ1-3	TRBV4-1	TGCGCCAGCAGCCCGGGACAGGGGCCTTCTGGAAACACCATATATTTT	CASSPGQGPSGNTIYF
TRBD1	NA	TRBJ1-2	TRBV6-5	TGTGCCAGCAGTTACGACAGGGGTTACTATGGCTACACCTTC	CASSYDRGYYGYTF
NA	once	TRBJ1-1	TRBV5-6	TGTGCCAGCAGAAGGGGTTCCAACGAAGCTTTCTTT	CASRRGSNEAFF
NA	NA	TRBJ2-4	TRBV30	TGTGCCTGGAGTGAGGAAAACATTCAGTACTTC	CAWSEENIQYF
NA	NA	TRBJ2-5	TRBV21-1	TGTGCCAGCAGCAAACGGGGGGCAATGGGAGAGACCCAGTACTTC	CASSKRGAMGETQYF
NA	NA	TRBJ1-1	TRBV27	TGTGCCAGCAGTTTACGAGGTGCTTACACTGAAGCTTTCTTT	CASSLRGAYTEAFF
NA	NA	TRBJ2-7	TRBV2	TGTGCCAGCACCGCCTCCTACGAGCAGTACTTC	CASTASYEQYF
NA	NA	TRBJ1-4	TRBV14	TGTGCCAGCAGCCAAGCGCGCGTGGGAAAACTGTTTTTT	CASSQARVGKLFF
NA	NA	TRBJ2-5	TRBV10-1	TGCGCCAGCAGTGAGTCTCGAGGGCCCGCGGGGGAGACCCAGTACTTC	CASSESRGPAGETQYF
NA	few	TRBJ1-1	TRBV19	TGTGCCAGTAGTCAGAGGGGAGCCGCTGAAGCTTTCTTT	CASSQRGAAEAFF
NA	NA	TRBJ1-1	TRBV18	TGTGCCAGCTCACAGGGCCCAACCATGAACACTGAAGCTTTCTTT	CASSQGPTMNTEAFF
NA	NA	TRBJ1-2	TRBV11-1	TGTGCCAGCAGCACCGAGGCCGGGAACTATGGCTACACCTTC	CASSTEAGNYGYTF
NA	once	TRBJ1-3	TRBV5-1	TGCGCCAGCAGCTTGGCCGAACCGGGGGACACCATATATTTT	CASSLAEPGDTIYF
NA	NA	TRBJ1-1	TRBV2	TGTGCCAGCAGTGTCGAGGGTTTGTTTGAGGCTTTCTTT	CASSVEGLFEAFF
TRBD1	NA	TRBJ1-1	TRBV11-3	TGTGCCAGCAGCTCCCCCCGGACAGGGTTTGTACAGAACACTGAAGCTTTCTTT	CASSSPRTGFVQNTEAFF
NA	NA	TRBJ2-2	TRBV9	TGTGCCAGCAGCGACAGTAGCCTCACCGGGGAGCTGTTTTTT	CASSDSSLTGELFF
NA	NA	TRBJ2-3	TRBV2	TGTGCCAGCAGTGGAAGCAGGGAAGCAGATACGCAGTATTTT	CASSGSREADTQYF
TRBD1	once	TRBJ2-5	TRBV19	TGTGCCAGTAGCCCGGACAGGTCGGGGTACCAAGAGACCCAGTACTTC	CASSPDRSGYQETQYF
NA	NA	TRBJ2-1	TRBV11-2	TGTGCCAGCAGGGGTCCAGGGGCCTACAATGAGCAGTTCTTC	CASRGPGAYNEQFF
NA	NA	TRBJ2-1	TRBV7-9	TGTGCCAGCACCCAAAAACAGGATGAGCAGTTCTTC	CASTQKQDEQFF
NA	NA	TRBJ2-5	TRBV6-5	TGTGCCAGCCATAGGGGGGCATTAGAGACCCAGTACTTC	CASHRGALETQYF
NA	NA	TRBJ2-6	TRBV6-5	TGTGCCAGCAGTTACGGGGGGCCTGGGGCCAACGTCCTGACTTTC	CASSYGGPGANVLTF
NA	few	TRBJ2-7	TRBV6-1	TGTGCCAGCACCCGGAACAGTGTTACCTACGAGCAGTACTTC	CASTRNSVTYEQYF
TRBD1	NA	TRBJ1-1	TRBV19	TGTGCCAGTACCTGGAGTGGGACAGCGAACACTGAAGCTTTCTTT	CASTWSGTANTEAFF
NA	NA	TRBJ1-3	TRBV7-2	TGTGCCAGCAGCGCGGGGACCTCATCTGGAAACACCATATATTTT	CASSAGTSSGNTIYF
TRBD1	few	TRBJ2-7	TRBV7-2	TGTGCCAGCAGCTCGACAGGGATCTCCTACGAGCAGTACTTC	CASSSTGISYEQYF
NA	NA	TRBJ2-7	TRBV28	TGTGCCAGCAGTTTATCAGGGCTTTACGAGCAGTACTTC	CASSLSGLYEQYF
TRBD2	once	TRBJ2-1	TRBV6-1	TGTGCCACTGGGGGGGGGTACAATGAGCAGTTCTTC	CATGGGYNEQFF
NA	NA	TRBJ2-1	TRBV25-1	TGTGCCAGCAGTGACCCGGGACTTCTGCACAATGAGCAGTTCTTC	CASSDPGLLHNEQFF
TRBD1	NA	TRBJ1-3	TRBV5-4	TGTGCCAGCAGCTACGGACAGGGGAACAAGGCTGGAAACACCATATATTTT	CASSYGQGNKAGNTIYF
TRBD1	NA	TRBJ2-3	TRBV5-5	TGTGCCAGCAGCTACTGGACAGGGCCGTCGGATACGCAGTATTTT	CASSYWTGPSDTQYF
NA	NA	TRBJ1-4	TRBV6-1	TGTGCCAGCAGTGAGATGGGAACTAATGAAAAACTGTTTTTT	CASSEMGTNEKLFF
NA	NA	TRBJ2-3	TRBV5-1	TGCGCCAGCAGCTTGTTGAGAAGCGGGGATACGCAGTATTTT	CASSLLRSGDTQYF
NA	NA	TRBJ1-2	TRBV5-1	TGCGCCAGCAGCCAGGATGGGGGGAAGGGCGGCTACACCTTC	CASSQDGGKGGYTF
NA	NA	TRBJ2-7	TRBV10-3	TGTGCCATCAGTGGGAGCGCGATAGAACTCGAGCAGTACTTC	CAISGSAIELEQYF
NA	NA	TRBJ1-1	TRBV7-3	TGTGCCAGCAGCTTTTCGAGGAACACTGAAGCTTTCTTT	CASSFSRNTEAFF
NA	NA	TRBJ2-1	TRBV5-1	TGCGCCACAACTGGCTCATACAATGAGCAGTTCTTC	CATTGSYNEQFF
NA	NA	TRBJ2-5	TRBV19	TGTGCCAGTCAACAACAGGGCTTGGGGGAGACCCAGTACTTC	CASQQQGLGETQYF
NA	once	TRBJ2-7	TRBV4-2	TGTGCCAGCAGCCAAGAAATAATGGGGGCCGACGAGCAGTACTTC	CASSQEIMGADEQYF
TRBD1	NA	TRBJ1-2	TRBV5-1	TGCGCCAGCAGCTCCGGGACAGAGGGAGCTAACTATGGCTACACCTTC	CASSSGTEGANYGYTF
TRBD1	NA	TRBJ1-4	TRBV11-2	TGTGCCAGCAGCGCGACAGGGGGCTTCGTTGCTAATGAAAAACTGTTTTTT	CASSATGGFVANEKLFF
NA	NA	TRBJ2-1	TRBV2	TGTGCCAGCACCTTGGGGACTTACAATGAGCAGTTCTTC	CASTLGTYNEQFF